The 13 T cell receptor beta chains below all came from one sample that was sequenced in a study of T cell changes during pregnancy in multiple sclerosis. Measured with immunoSEQ multiplex PCR; TCRdb has only the in-frame clones, and not every one. This sample has some 120,000 clones, with approximately 96% found just once. This sample comprised peripheral blood, obtained after pregnancy. The receptors here all came from a female donor with multiple sclerosis, enrolled in a pregnancy study.

The chain has TRBV28 and TRBJ2-1; 8 bases are a match to TRBD1. The V segment lost 6 bases and the J segment 3 bases; nucleotides outside the gene matches: 7. Germline loops: CDR1 MDHEN, CDR2 SYDVKM. This CDR3 is built from 15 residues. The CDR3 region has the DNA TGTGCCAGCAGGATAGACAGGGGCCTCTACAATGAGCAGTTCTTC. This encodes CASRIDRGLYNEQFF.

This clone came up once. CDR3 region: CASSLELSSGANVLTF. DNA for the CDR3: TGCGCCAGCAGCCTGGAGCTAAGCTCTGGGGCCAACGTCCTGACTTTC. The chain combines TRBV4-1 with TRBJ2-6; D gene uncertain. With 4 bases removed from V and 0 bases from J, the gap between germline ends came to 10 bases. CDR1 is MGHRA and CDR2 is YSYEKL in the germline V gene. CDR3 length equals 16 residues.

This chain links TRBV30 with TRBJ2-7, with TRBD2 as a possible D gene (6 bases). In germline, CDR1 is GTSNPN, CDR2 SVGIG (reference sequence). The ends were cut back, 2 bases at V and 4 bases at J, with 15 bases in the middle. CDR3 length equals 14 residues. For the CDR3, the DNA is TGTGCCTGGAGTTCTGGAGGGGCATCGTACGAGCAGTACTTC. It codes for CAWSSGGASYEQYF.

The chain joins TRBV15 to TRBJ2-3, with D perhaps matching TRBD2 (6 bases). Trimming shortened V by 3 bases and J by 3 bases, and 16 bases separated the two germline ends. Germline CDR1 LNHNV, CDR2 YYDKDF (reference sequence). The CDR3 is 16 residues long. The CDR3 DNA is TGTGCCACCAGCAGGGAAGCCGACGGAGGGACAGATACGCAGTATTTT. Translated, it gives CATSREADGGTDTQYF.

V usage is TRBV2 and J usage is TRBJ2-5, with no clear D. In germline, CDR1 is SNHLY, CDR2 FYNNEI. The CDR3 sequence is 14 residues long. V lost 2 bases and J 5 bases, leaving 12 bases between the germline ends. CDR3 sequence reads: CASSERWARETQYF. In nucleotides, the CDR3 is TGTGCCAGCAGTGAACGTTGGGCCCGCGAGACCCAGTACTTC.

The chain carries TRBV10-3 and TRBJ2-2, with D tentatively TRBD1 (6 bases). Per germline, CDR1 ENHRY and CDR2 SYGVKD. V lost 10 bases and J lost 5, with 23 bases in between. This CDR3 has 16 residues. CDR3 nucleotides: TGTGCCACCCAGTGGGGGTCGGGCAGGGGTACCGGGGAGCTGTTTTTT. This translates into CATQWGSGRGTGELFF.

This clone has only one observation. Its ends do not fully match the called genes, so a read error is possible. The chain couples TRBV7-9 to TRBJ2-2; 7 nucleotides match TRBD1. CDR3 size: 17 residues. Germline V gene data show CDR1 as SEHNR and CDR2 as FQNEAQ (reference sequence). The CDR3: CASSIAWDSDVDGELFF. CDR3 sequence (DNA): TGTGCCAGCAGCATAGCTTGGGACAGTGATGTCGACGGGGAGCTGTTTTTT.

This clone was counted a single time. This chain links TRBV28 with TRBJ2-1; D might be TRBD2 (5 bases). The length of the CDR3 is 13 residues. Germline values: CDR1 MDHEN, CDR2 SYDVKM. V lost 7 bases and J lost 5, with 12 bases in between. Here the CDR3 reads CASILSGHNEQFF. In DNA, the CDR3 is TGTGCCAGCATTCTAAGCGGCCACAATGAGCAGTTCTTC.

The chain uses TRBV11-1 and TRBJ2-1, with D tentatively TRBD2 (5 bases). The CDR3 extends over 15 amino acids. The V gene's germline CDR1 is SGHAT and CDR2 FQDESV (reference sequence). V lost 1 base and J lost 4, with 11 bases in between. CDR3 in amino acids: CASSLVGGLYNEQFF. The DNA for the CDR3 is TGTGCCAGCAGCTTAGTCGGCGGACTGTACAATGAGCAGTTCTTC.

CDR3 bases: TGCGCCAGCAGCTTGGCTGGGACAGCCTATGGCTACACCTTC. Protein sequence: CASSLAGTAYGYTF. This chain links TRBV5-1 with TRBJ1-2, with 7 bases lining up with TRBD1. Germline assignment: CDR1 SGHRS and CDR2 YFSETQ. Trimming took 0 bases from V and 4 from J; bases not matched to a gene: 3. CDR3 size: 14 residues.

This chain connects TRBV7-8 to TRBJ2-2; 8 nucleotides align to TRBD1. Germline values: CDR1 SGHVS, CDR2 FQNEAQ. This CDR3 contains 17 residues. V shed 3 bases and J 7 bases; nucleotides not matched to a gene: 13. DNA for the CDR3: TGTGCCAGCAGCTTCTCATTCAGGGGGCGAGATGGCGGGGAGCTGTTTTTT. Translating it yields CASSFSFRGRDGGELFF.

Written as DNA, the CDR3 is TGTGCCAGCTCACCACTCTCCCTAGCGGGAGAGGGCAATGAGCAGTTCTTC. It translates to CASSPLSLAGEGNEQFF. V is TRBV18 and J is TRBJ2-1; 10 bases align to TRBD2. This CDR3 is built from 17 residues. V trimming: 1 base; J trimming: 6 bases; junction bases outside the gene matches: 9. Germline-derived CDR1 and CDR2 are KGHSH and LQKENI.

The gene calls are TRBV7-9 and TRBJ2-2, with 12 nucleotides matching TRBD2. With V trimmed by 10 bases and J by 7 bases, 4 bases remained unmatched. The length of the CDR3 is 13 residues. Germline V gene lookup returns CDR1 SEHNR and CDR2 FQNEAQ (reference sequence). The CDR3 nucleotides are TGTGCCACTAGCGGGAGGGCCGGCGGGGAGCTGTTTTTT. Its protein is CATSGRAGGELFF.